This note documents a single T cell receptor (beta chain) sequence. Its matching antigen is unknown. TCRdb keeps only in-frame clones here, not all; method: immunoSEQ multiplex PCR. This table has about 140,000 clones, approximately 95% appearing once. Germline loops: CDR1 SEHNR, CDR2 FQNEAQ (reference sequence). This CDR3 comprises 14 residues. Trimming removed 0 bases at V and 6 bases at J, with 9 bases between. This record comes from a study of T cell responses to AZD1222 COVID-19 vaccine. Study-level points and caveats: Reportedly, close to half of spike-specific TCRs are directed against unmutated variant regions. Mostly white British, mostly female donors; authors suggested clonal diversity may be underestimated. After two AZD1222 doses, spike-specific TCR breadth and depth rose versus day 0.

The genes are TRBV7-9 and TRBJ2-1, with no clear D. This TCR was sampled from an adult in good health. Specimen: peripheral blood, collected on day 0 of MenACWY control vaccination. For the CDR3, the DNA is TGTGCCAGCAGCTTAGCGCTTCTGGTCAATGAGCAGTTCTTC. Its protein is CASSLALLVNEQFF.